The 13 T cell receptor beta chains in this list originate from one sample, sequenced in a study of blood T cell repertoires in COVID-19. Profiled with immunoSEQ multiplex PCR; TCRdb holds only in-frame clones, not every one. The table records a few hundred thousand clones, 75% to 90% of them present only once. Source material: peripheral blood. The receptor set was obtained from a woman aged 40 to 50 who had recovered from COVID-19.

The chain couples TRBV6-1 to TRBJ1-5, with D perhaps matching TRBD1 (6 bases). Germline loops: CDR1 MNHNS, CDR2 SASEGT. The CDR3 covers 15 residues. Trimming pared 1 base from V and 3 bases from J, leaving 10 bases between. The CDR3 here is CASSEGRGANQPQHF. Here the CDR3 DNA reads TGTGCCAGCAGTGAAGGGCGGGGGGCCAATCAGCCCCAGCATTTT.

CDR3 nucleotides: TGTGCCAGCAGCGTAGCGAATACAGGGTACATTCAGTACTTC. This gives the protein CASSVANTGYIQYF. The chain couples TRBV9 to TRBJ2-4; D possibly corresponds to TRBD1 (6 bases). The CDR3 loop spans 14 amino acids. Germline assignment: CDR1 SGDLS and CDR2 YYNGEE. Between the trimmed V and J ends, which lost 0 bases and 8 bases, there was a span of 12 bases.

DNA of the CDR3: TGCACCAGCAGCCAAGAGCAACTGGGACTAGCGGACCAAGAGACCCAGTACTTC. This encodes CTSSQEQLGLADQETQYF. The V gene is TRBV1, the J gene TRBJ2-5; no check of the table's D call, TRBD2, against the DNA was made. TRBV1 is shown as a pseudogene. The CDR3 consists of 18 residues.

This clone was recorded only once. This chain uses TRBV24-1 with TRBJ1-2; D is unclear. The CDR3 extends over 11 amino acids. Germline-derived CDR1 and CDR2 are KGHDR and SFDVKD. V lost 6 bases, J lost 8 bases, and 9 bases lay in between. This chain's CDR3 is CATSWTGGYTF. CDR3 DNA: TGTGCCACCAGTTGGACGGGAGGCTACACCTTC.

The rearrangement uses TRBV9 and TRBJ2-7; D is uncertain. The V and J ends lost 2 bases and 6 bases respectively, with 18 bases between them. Germline CDR1 reads SGDLS; CDR2 reads YYNGEE. The CDR3 has 15 amino acids. Here the CDR3 reads CASSVSSVQTSEQYF. The CDR3 bases are TGTGCCAGCAGCGTTTCCTCCGTACAAACAAGCGAGCAGTACTTC.

The rearrangement links TRBV11-2 to TRBJ2-7, with TRBD1 matching over 7 bases. The V gene end was trimmed by 5 bases and the J gene end by 1 base; junction bases not matched to a gene: 2. Germline V gives CDR1 SGHAT, CDR2 FQNNGV. The CDR3 length is 13 residues. The CDR3 reads CASSRQGSYEQYF. CDR3 sequence (DNA): TGTGCCAGCAGCAGACAGGGATCCTACGAGCAGTACTTC.

The chain links TRBV4-2 to TRBJ2-5, with 7 bases identical to TRBD2. The V gene's germline CDR1 is LGHNA and CDR2 YNFKEQ. V lost 0 bases, J lost 2 bases, and 9 bases stayed unmatched. This CDR3 region has 17 residues. CDR3 residues: CASSQDPPAGNQETQYF. The CDR3 DNA sequence: TGTGCCAGCAGCCAAGATCCCCCAGCGGGAAATCAAGAGACCCAGTACTTC.

V and J are TRBV5-1 and TRBJ2-5; TRBD2 aligns across 15 bases. The CDR3 consists of 16 residues. V shed 2 bases, J shed 5 bases, and the junction held 4 bases outside the gene matches. Germline V gene lookup returns CDR1 SGHRS and CDR2 YFSETQ. CDR3 in DNA: TGCGCCAGCAGCTTCGGACTAGCGGGAGGGCTTGAGACCCAGTACTTC. This sequence encodes CASSFGLAGGLETQYF.

The sample holds a few counts of this clone. This sequence joins TRBV25-1 and TRBJ1-3, with D unresolved. V was pared by 6 bases and J by 7 bases, with 13 bases between. Per germline, CDR1 MGHDK and CDR2 SYGVNS. CDR3 length: 13 residues. CDR3 region: CASSPIQANTIYF. The DNA for the CDR3 is TGTGCCAGCAGCCCGATTCAGGCTAACACCATATATTTT.

This chain links TRBV6-5 with TRBJ1-1; D is ambiguous. Germline CDR1 reads MNHEY; CDR2 reads SVGAGI. Trimming pared 0 bases from V and 1 base from J, leaving 6 bases between. CDR3 length equals 14 residues. In DNA, the CDR3 is TGTGCCAGCAGTTACTCAGAGGGGAACACTGAAGCTTTCTTT. Translated, it gives CASSYSEGNTEAFF.

The chain has TRBV19 and TRBJ1-1; D gene uncertain. The germline V gene has CDR1 LNHDA and CDR2 SQIVND (reference sequence). V was pared by 3 bases and J by 5 bases, with 10 bases between. CDR3 length equals 13 residues. The CDR3 nucleotides are TGTGCCAGTAGTATCCTTCTTTATACTGAAGCTTTCTTT. It is translated as CASSILLYTEAFF.

This clone appeared a single time. The chain carries TRBV14 and TRBJ1-4; 8 nucleotides line up with TRBD1. The ends lost 2 bases at V and 8 bases at J; junction bases unmatched: 4. CDR1 and CDR2 (germline): SGHDN, FVKESK. The CDR3 has 14 residues. The CDR3 loop reads CASSQTGGSEKLFF. The CDR3 DNA is TGTGCCAGCAGCCAAACAGGGGGGAGCGAAAAACTGTTTTTT.

This clone was recorded only once. V is TRBV7-9 and J is TRBJ2-2; TRBD2 might be the D (6 bases). The CDR3 runs 14 residues. Deletions cut 5 bases from V and 1 base from J, with 8 bases between. Germline V gene data show CDR1 as SEHNR and CDR2 as FQNEAQ (reference sequence). The CDR3 DNA sequence: TGTGCCAGCAGCATTAGCGGGAACACCGGGGAGCTGTTTTTT. Its translation is CASSISGNTGELFF. The full variable domain, in which reference TRBV7-9 and TRBJ2-2 provide the parts outside the CDR3, is DTGVSQNPRHKITKRGQNVTFRCDPISEHNRLYWYRQTLGQGPEFLTYFQNEAQLEKSRLLSDRFSAERPKGSFSTLEIQRTEQGDSAMYLCASSISGNTGELFFGEGSRLTVL.